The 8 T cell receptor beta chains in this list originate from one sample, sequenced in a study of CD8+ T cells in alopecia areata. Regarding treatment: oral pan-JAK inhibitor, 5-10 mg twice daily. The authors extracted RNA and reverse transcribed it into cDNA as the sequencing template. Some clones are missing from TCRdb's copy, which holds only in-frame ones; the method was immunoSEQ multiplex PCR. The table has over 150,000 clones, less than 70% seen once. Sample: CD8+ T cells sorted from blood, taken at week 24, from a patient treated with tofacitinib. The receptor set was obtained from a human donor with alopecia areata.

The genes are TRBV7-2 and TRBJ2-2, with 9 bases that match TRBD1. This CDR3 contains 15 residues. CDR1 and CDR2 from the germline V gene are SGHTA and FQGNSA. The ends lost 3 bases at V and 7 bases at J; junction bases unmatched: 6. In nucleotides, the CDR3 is TGTGCCAGCAGCTTGACAGGGGGGACAAACGGGGAGCTGTTTTTT. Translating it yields CASSLTGGTNGELFF.

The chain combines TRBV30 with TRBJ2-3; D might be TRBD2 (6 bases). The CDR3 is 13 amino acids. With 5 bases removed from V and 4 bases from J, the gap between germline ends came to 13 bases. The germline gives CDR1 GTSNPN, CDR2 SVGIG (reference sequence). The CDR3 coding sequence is TGTGCCTGGTGCACGGGCGGGGCAGATACGCAGTATTTT. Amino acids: CAWCTGGADTQYF.

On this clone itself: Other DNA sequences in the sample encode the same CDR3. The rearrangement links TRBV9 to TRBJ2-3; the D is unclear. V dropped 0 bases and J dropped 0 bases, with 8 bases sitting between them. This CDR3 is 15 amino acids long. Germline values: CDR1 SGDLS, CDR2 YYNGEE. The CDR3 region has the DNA TGTGCCAGCAGCGTAGAAGGAACTAGCACAGATACGCAGTATTTT. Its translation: CASSVEGTSTDTQYF.

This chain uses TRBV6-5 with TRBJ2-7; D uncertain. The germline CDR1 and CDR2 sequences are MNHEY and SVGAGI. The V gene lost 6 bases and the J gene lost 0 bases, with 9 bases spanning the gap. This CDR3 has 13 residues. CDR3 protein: CASSPDGSYEQYF. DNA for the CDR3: TGTGCCAGCAGCCCCGACGGCTCCTACGAGCAGTACTTC.

Here the CDR3 DNA reads TGTGCCAGCAGAATAGCCGGGGAGCTGTTTTTT. This translates into CASRIAGELFF. The V call is TRBV6-5, the J call TRBJ2-2; D call uncertain. This CDR3 is 11 amino acids long. With 6 bases removed from V and 6 bases from J, the gap between germline ends came to 5 bases. Germline CDR1 is MNHEY and CDR2 is SVGAGI.

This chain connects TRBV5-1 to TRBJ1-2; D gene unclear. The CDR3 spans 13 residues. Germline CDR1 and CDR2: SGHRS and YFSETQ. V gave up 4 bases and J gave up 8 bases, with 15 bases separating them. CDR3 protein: CASSIRNSEGYTF. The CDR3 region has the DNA TGCGCCAGCAGCATCCGTAACAGTGAGGGCTACACCTTC.

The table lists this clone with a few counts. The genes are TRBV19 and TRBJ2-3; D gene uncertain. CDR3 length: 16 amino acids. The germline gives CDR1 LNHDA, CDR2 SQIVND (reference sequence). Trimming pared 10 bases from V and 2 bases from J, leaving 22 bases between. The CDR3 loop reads CATTHGRSSVTDTQYF. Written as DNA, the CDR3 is TGTGCCACGACCCACGGGCGGAGCTCCGTCACAGATACGCAGTATTTT.

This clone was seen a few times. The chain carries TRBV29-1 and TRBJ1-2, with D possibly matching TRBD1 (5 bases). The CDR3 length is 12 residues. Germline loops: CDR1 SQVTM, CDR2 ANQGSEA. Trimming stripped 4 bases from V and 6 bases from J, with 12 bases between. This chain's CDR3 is CSVVRGGDGYTF. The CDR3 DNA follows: TGCAGCGTTGTTCGGGGCGGGGATGGCTACACCTTC.